This T cell receptor beta chain was identified in a study of shared clonotypes between healthy human individuals. The deep-level immunoSEQ assay was used. In replicate PCRs of sorted subsets, 150 to 200 ng DNA, approximately 30,000 T cell genomes, was used. Clones were read by immunoSEQ multiplex PCR, and TCRdb kept only the in-frame ones, dropping some. The sample shows about 2 million clones, about 94% of them seen only once. Naive CD8 cells were CD45RO-negative, positively selected for CCR7, excluding terminally differentiated effector memory CD45RA+ cells. Those who donated were healthy HIV-negative adults, with no recent acute infections or vaccinations reported. Remarks on this clone: Antigen specificity is unknown. Other DNA sequences in the same sample also yield this CDR3.

The study's findings and limits: In a handful of donors, around 5.5% of naive CD4 clonotypes appeared in common.

Source material: naive CD8+ T cells sorted from blood. This TCR was recovered from a man between 18 and 35 years old in good health.

CDR3 sequence (DNA): TGTGCCAGCAGTTTGATAGGCTCAAACTATGGCTACACCTTC. Amino acids: CASSLIGSNYGYTF. This chain joins TRBV27 and TRBJ1-2, with D hard to call. Trimming shortened V by 3 bases and J by 2 bases, and 10 bases separated the two germline ends. The germline CDR1 and CDR2 sequences are MNHEY and SMNVEV (reference sequence). This CDR3 has 14 residues.